Presented here are 20 T cell receptor beta chains from one specimen sequenced in a study of cytomegalovirus exposure and HLA in healthy donors. PCR involved 60 Vbeta and 13 Jbeta primers. The protocol was immunoSEQ multiplex PCR, while the TCRdb copy is restricted to in-frame clones and leaves out a portion. The data show approximately 150,000 clones, 76% seen once. The sequenced sample was PBMCs. The receptors shown here come from a male donor in good health and CMV-seronegative.

This clone was counted between two and nine times. V gene TRBV6-1 combines with J gene TRBJ2-2, with D tentatively TRBD1 (5 bases). This CDR3 contains 14 residues. The ends were cut back, 7 bases at V and 1 base at J, with 10 bases in the middle. Germline lookup yields CDR1 MNHNS and CDR2 SASEGT. CDR3 sequence (DNA): TGTGCCAGCACCGGGCAGGGGAACACCGGGGAGCTGTTTTTT. It translates to CASTGQGNTGELFF.

The chain recombines TRBV5-4 with TRBJ1-2; 7 nucleotides match TRBD1. The CDR3 extends over 13 amino acids. The germline V gene encodes CDR1 SGHNT and CDR2 YYREEE (reference sequence). V lost 6 bases to trimming and J lost 3 bases; unmatched junction nucleotides: 5. CDR3 amino acids: CASTRGTDYGYTF. In nucleotides, the CDR3 is TGTGCCAGCACCCGAGGGACAGACTATGGCTACACCTTC.

CDR3 loop: CASSIGPSGESLHF. The CDR3 nucleotides are TGTGCCAGCAGTATTGGCCCTTCCGGGGAGTCCCTCCACTTT. The V gene is TRBV2, the J gene TRBJ1-6; D is unclear. The CDR3 sequence is 14 residues long. With 5 bases removed from V and 14 bases from J, the gap between germline ends came to 19 bases. Germline lookup yields CDR1 SNHLY and CDR2 FYNNEI.

This clone was picked up a small number of times. The V and J genes are TRBV5-1 and TRBJ2-3, with TRBD2 matching over 14 bases. The CDR3 contains 17 residues. The junction had 8 bases not matched to a gene; V was cut back by 2 bases and J by 6 bases. Germline assignment: CDR1 SGHRS and CDR2 YFSETQ. CDR3 residues: CASSFGLAGGPMDTQYF. The DNA of the CDR3 is TGCGCCAGCAGCTTCGGACTAGCGGGGGGTCCAATGGATACGCAGTATTTT.

This chain links TRBV5-1 with TRBJ2-2; possibly TRBD1 for D (5 bases). This CDR3 contains 17 residues. Trimming pared 3 bases from V and 0 bases from J, leaving 15 bases between. Germline values: CDR1 SGHRS, CDR2 YFSETQ. The CDR3 coding sequence is TGCGCCAGCAGCTCCTCAGTGGGGCCACCGAACACCGGGGAGCTGTTTTTT. Translation: CASSSSVGPPNTGELFF. Combining the CDR3 with reference TRBV5-1 and TRBJ2-2 gives the whole variable domain KAGVTQTPRYLIKTRGQQVTLSCSPISGHRSVSWYQQTPGQGLQFLFEYFSETQRNKGNFPGRFSGRQFSNSRSEMNVSTLELGDSALYLCASSSSVGPPNTGELFFGEGSRLTVL.

This sequence joins TRBV28 and TRBJ1-5; 8 bases are shared with TRBD1. CDR3 length equals 12 residues. Germline V gene lookup returns CDR1 MDHEN and CDR2 SYDVKM. Losses at the gene ends were 11 bases for V and 2 bases for J; bases not matched to a gene: 2. This chain's CDR3 is CAGQGGNQPQHF. The CDR3 DNA sequence: TGTGCCGGACAGGGTGGCAATCAGCCCCAGCATTTT.

This chain uses TRBV4-1 with TRBJ1-6; no reliable D call. Trimming removed 5 bases at V and 9 bases at J, with 11 bases between. This CDR3 region has 13 residues. Germline V CDR1 and CDR2: MGHRA, YSYEKL. In nucleotides, the CDR3 is TGCGCCAGCAGCATCACTGAGAGTTCACCCCTCCACTTT. Protein sequence: CASSITESSPLHF.

The chain recombines TRBV5-4 with TRBJ2-7; maybe TRBD1 (6 bases). V lost 0 bases, J lost 0 bases, and 10 bases lay in between. Germline values: CDR1 SGHNT, CDR2 YYREEE (reference sequence). The CDR3 loop spans 15 amino acids. This CDR3 reads CASSLGGTFSYEQYF. DNA for the CDR3: TGTGCCAGCAGCTTGGGAGGGACATTCTCCTACGAGCAGTACTTC.

The chain is built from TRBV19 and TRBJ1-5; D is unclear. With 5 bases removed from V and 0 bases from J, the gap between germline ends came to 11 bases. CDR3 size: 15 residues. Germline CDR1 is LNHDA and CDR2 is SQIVND (reference sequence). The CDR3: CASSVAGSSNQPQHF. The CDR3 DNA reads as TGTGCCAGTAGTGTCGCGGGGTCTAGCAATCAGCCCCAGCATTTT. Together with reference TRBV19 and TRBJ1-5, the CDR3 gives the full variable domain: DGGITQSPKYLFRKEGQNVTLSCEQNLNHDAMYWYRQDPGQGLRLIYYSQIVNDFQKGDIAEGYSVSREKKESFPLTVTSAQKNPTAFYLCASSVAGSSNQPQHFGDGTRLSIL.

The chain has TRBV25-1 and TRBJ2-7; 8 bases map to TRBD1. Germline values: CDR1 MGHDK, CDR2 SYGVNS. V gave up 3 bases and J gave up 2 bases; unmatched junction bases: 3. This CDR3 has 14 amino acids. The DNA for the CDR3 is TGTGCCAGCAGTGACAGGGGGCCGACCTACGAGCAGTACTTC. This gives the protein CASSDRGPTYEQYF.

The chain joins TRBV12-5 to TRBJ1-1, with TRBD1 matching over 10 bases. Per the germline V gene, CDR1 is LGHNT and CDR2 is FRNRAP. Trimming at V came to 0 bases and at J to 2 bases, leaving 6 bases not matched to a gene. CDR3 length equals 17 residues. The CDR3 reads CASGLVRGTGANTEAFF. In DNA, the CDR3 is TGTGCTAGTGGTTTGGTACGAGGGACAGGGGCTAACACTGAAGCTTTCTTT.

CDR3 DNA: TGCGCCAGCAGCCAAGATTGGCGGAGCACAGATACGCAGTATTTT. Translation gives CASSQDWRSTDTQYF. The V and J genes are TRBV4-1 and TRBJ2-3; D is undetermined. V lost 0 bases, J lost 0 bases, and 7 bases lay in between. The germline CDR1 and CDR2 sequences are MGHRA and YSYEKL. This CDR3 is built from 15 residues.

There are a few counts of this clone. V is TRBV6-4 and J is TRBJ1-3, with 8 bases aligning to TRBD1. Germline CDR1 reads MRHNA; CDR2 reads SNTAGT. Losses at the gene ends were 6 bases for V and 1 base for J; bases not matched to a gene: 8. CDR3 size: 16 residues. In DNA form, the CDR3 reads TGTGCCAGCAGGCCCAGGGGGCTGGGATCTGGAAACACCATATATTTT. Translation gives CASRPRGLGSGNTIYF.

A few counts support this clone. The chain carries TRBV27 and TRBJ2-1; the D gene is possibly TRBD2 (5 bases). The CDR3 extends over 18 amino acids. V lost 7 bases to trimming and J lost 0 bases, with 22 bases between them. Germline CDR1 MNHEY, CDR2 SMNVEV (reference sequence). In DNA form, the CDR3 reads TGTGCCAGCAACCCCTCGGCGGGTGAGACGGACTCCTACAATGAGCAGTTCTTC. This codes for CASNPSAGETDSYNEQFF.

V is TRBV29-1 and J is TRBJ1-1; TRBD1 agrees at 10 bases. Looked up from germline, CDR1 is SQVTM and CDR2 is ANQGSEA. The CDR3 runs to 13 residues. Trimming at V came to 8 bases and at J to 2 bases, leaving 5 bases not matched to a gene. This chain's CDR3 is CSSRQGANTEAFF. The CDR3 DNA reads as TGCAGCTCAAGACAGGGGGCAAACACTGAAGCTTTCTTT.

The V gene is TRBV28, the J gene TRBJ2-4; 9 bases map to TRBD2. Germline lookup yields CDR1 MDHEN and CDR2 SYDVKM. The CDR3 is made up of 15 amino acids. V shed 3 bases and J 8 bases; nucleotides not matched to a gene: 8. This CDR3 is CASSFYSGGSDIQYF. CDR3 DNA sequence: TGTGCCAGCAGTTTTTATAGCGGGGGATCGGACATTCAGTACTTC.

The J gene is TRBJ1-2, the V gene TRBV7-2; D might be TRBD1 (5 bases). CDR1 SGHTA and CDR2 FQGNSA come from the germline V gene. Deletions cut 2 bases from V and 4 bases from J, with 11 bases between. CDR3 length: 14 residues. The CDR3 region has the DNA TGTGCCAGCAGCTTAATAGAAGGGGCCTATGGCTACACCTTC. Protein sequence: CASSLIEGAYGYTF.

This clone has only one observation. The chain recombines TRBV11-2 with TRBJ2-5, with D possibly TRBD2 on 6 matching bases. The J call may be in error: the DNA end matches TRBJ2-7 better. The germline V gene encodes CDR1 SGHAT and CDR2 FQNNGV. The CDR3 totals 18 residues. The CDR3 DNA sequence: TGTGCCAGCAGCTTAGATAGGCCCCGGGAGCTCCTCTCCTACGAGCAGTACTTC. Translating gives CASSLDRPRELLSYEQYF.

The sample holds a few counts of this clone. This rearrangement joins TRBV6-5 to TRBJ2-7; D might be TRBD1 (8 bases). The CDR3 extends over 15 amino acids. Germline V gene lookup returns CDR1 MNHEY and CDR2 SVGAGI. The V end was cut by 0 bases, the J end by 3 bases, with 12 bases between. In DNA, the CDR3 is TGTGCCAGCAGTTACTCGAACAGGGGGGGCTACGAGCAGTACTTC. Its translation: CASSYSNRGGYEQYF.

The chain recombines TRBV19 with TRBJ1-6, with D hard to call. V was pared by 4 bases and J by 8 bases, with 18 bases between. Germline CDR1 and CDR2: LNHDA and SQIVND (reference sequence). This CDR3 has 16 amino acids. CDR3 in amino acids: CASSTSMVPNDSPLHF. In DNA form, the CDR3 reads TGTGCCAGTAGTACCTCTATGGTCCCTAACGATTCACCCCTCCACTTT.